A selection of T cell receptor beta chains follows, all from one sample in a study of T cell repertoires in aging, cancer and after chemotherapy. MiXCR was run by TCRdb on the multiplex PCR reads, yielding one entry per CDR3 protein. The table records over 750 distinct CDR3 sequences, approximately 21% of them present only once. The sample taken for sequencing was blood. The receptors were gathered from a human donor with a blood cancer. The CDR3 runs from the conserved cysteine through the conserved F or W. The order of the fields is D gene, clone size, V gene, J gene, CDR3 DNA, CDR3 protein. A D gene is named only where the DNA matches it firmly. Clone size appears in some rows only: once, few, many, or a class for an expanded clone.

d_gene: NA
abundance: medium-sized
v_gene: TRBV15
j_gene: TRBJ1-1
CDR3nt: TGTGCCACCGCTCCAGGGACCGGGGATTTTGAAGCTTTCTTT
CDR3aa: CATAPGTGDFEAFF

d_gene: TRBD2
abundance: NA
v_gene: TRBV5-1
j_gene: TRBJ2-5
CDR3nt: TGCGCCAGCAGCCACGGGACCGACGGGGGGGCCCAGTACTTC
CDR3aa: CASSHGTDGGAQYF

d_gene: TRBD2
abundance: medium-sized
v_gene: TRBV18
j_gene: TRBJ2-2
CDR3nt: TGTGCCACCTACCCCCCCCTAGCGGGGATTAACACCGGGGAGCTGTTTTTT
CDR3aa: CATYPPLAGINTGELFF

d_gene: NA
abundance: once
v_gene: TRBV4-3
j_gene: TRBJ1-3
CDR3nt: TGCGCCAGCAGCCAAGGGGGGGGGGGCTCTGGAAACACCATATATTTT
CDR3aa: CASSQGGGGSGNTIYF

d_gene: NA
abundance: large
v_gene: TRBV18
j_gene: TRBJ2-2
CDR3nt: TGTGCCAGCTCACCAACGGATGATACGAACGGGGAGCTGTTTTTT
CDR3aa: CASSPTDDTNGELFF

d_gene: NA
abundance: medium-sized
v_gene: TRBV19
j_gene: TRBJ1-2
CDR3nt: TGTGCCTCTGGGTGGGCCTATGGCTACACCTTC
CDR3aa: CASGWAYGYTF

d_gene: TRBD1
abundance: medium-sized
v_gene: TRBV19
j_gene: TRBJ2-7
CDR3nt: TGTGCCACCTCAGGGGGCGCGACCAGCGAGCAGTACTTC
CDR3aa: CATSGGATSEQYF

d_gene: NA
abundance: few
v_gene: TRBV5-4
j_gene: TRBJ1-2
CDR3nt: TGTGCCAGCAGCTTGGTAGGCTTCGACTCGGATGGCTACACCTTC
CDR3aa: CASSLVGFDSDGYTF

d_gene: TRBD2
abundance: medium-sized
v_gene: TRBV5-4
j_gene: TRBJ2-2
CDR3nt: TGTGCCAGCAGCCCCGGGGGGACGAGGAGCACCGGGGAGCTGTTTTTT
CDR3aa: CASSPGGTRSTGELFF

d_gene: TRBD2
abundance: NA
v_gene: TRBV19
j_gene: TRBJ2-2
CDR3nt: TGTGCCAGTAGTACCAGGGGGGGGACTAGCGGGGGGCGGAACACCGGGGAGCTGTTTTTT
CDR3aa: CASSTRGGTSGGRNTGELFF

d_gene: NA
abundance: NA
v_gene: TRBV5-4
j_gene: TRBJ2-5
CDR3nt: TGTGCCAGCAGCTTACCGCCAGGGGGGACCGCTGAGACCCAGTACTTC
CDR3aa: CASSLPPGGTAETQYF

d_gene: NA
abundance: medium-sized
v_gene: TRBV18
j_gene: TRBJ2-2
CDR3nt: TGTGCCAGCGCCTTAGGGGCGAACACCGGGGAGCTGTTTTTT
CDR3aa: CASALGANTGELFF

d_gene: NA
abundance: medium-sized
v_gene: TRBV6-2/TRBV6-3
j_gene: TRBJ2-2
CDR3nt: TGTGCCAGCAGCCTCCCGTCCGGGGAGCTGTTTTTT
CDR3aa: CASSLPSGELFF

d_gene: NA
abundance: medium-sized
v_gene: TRBV19
j_gene: TRBJ1-1
CDR3nt: TGTGCCAGTAGAGTTTTGGGGGGCACTGAAGCTTTCTTT
CDR3aa: CASRVLGGTEAFF

d_gene: NA
abundance: NA
v_gene: TRBV12-3/TRBV12-4
j_gene: TRBJ1-1
CDR3nt: TGTGCCAGCAGCCCCCGCCGGGAGACTGAAGCTTTCTTT
CDR3aa: CASSPRRETEAFF

d_gene: TRBD2
abundance: NA
v_gene: TRBV11-3
j_gene: TRBJ2-2
CDR3nt: TGTGCCAGCAGGGGACTAGCGGGCGGGGAGCTGTTTTTT
CDR3aa: CASRGLAGGELFF

d_gene: NA
abundance: NA
v_gene: TRBV5-8
j_gene: TRBJ1-1
CDR3nt: TGTGCCAGCAGCTCACCCGCCGTCCTACCATCTGAAGCTTTCTTT
CDR3aa: CASSSPAVLPSEAFF

d_gene: NA
abundance: large
v_gene: TRBV30
j_gene: TRBJ2-2
CDR3nt: TGTGCCTGGAGTACAGGGAACACCGGGGAGCTGTTTTTT
CDR3aa: CAWSTGNTGELFF

d_gene: NA
abundance: medium-sized
v_gene: TRBV27
j_gene: TRBJ2-7
CDR3nt: TGTGCCAGCAGAACCATTGGGGAGTACGAGCAGTACTTC
CDR3aa: CASRTIGEYEQYF

d_gene: NA
abundance: large
v_gene: TRBV29-1
j_gene: TRBJ2-5
CDR3nt: TGCAGCGTTGTCGGAGAGACCCAGTACTTC
CDR3aa: CSVVGETQYF

d_gene: NA
abundance: NA
v_gene: TRBV7-3
j_gene: TRBJ1-1
CDR3nt: TGTGCCAGCAGTTATTCAGGGGACACTGAAGCTTTCTTT
CDR3aa: CASSYSGDTEAFF

d_gene: NA
abundance: NA
v_gene: TRBV27
j_gene: TRBJ2-7
CDR3nt: TGTGCCAGCGTCGTTCCCTTCGAGCAGTACTTC
CDR3aa: CASVVPFEQYF

d_gene: TRBD2
abundance: medium-sized
v_gene: TRBV18
j_gene: TRBJ2-1
CDR3nt: TGTGCCAGCTCGCCGGGACTAGCGGGGCTATACAATGAGCAGTTCTTC
CDR3aa: CASSPGLAGLYNEQFF

d_gene: NA
abundance: NA
v_gene: TRBV20-1
j_gene: TRBJ2-7
CDR3nt: TGCAGTGCGAACAGAGGGGGTCGGACCTACGAGCAGTACTTC
CDR3aa: CSANRGGRTYEQYF

d_gene: TRBD1
abundance: medium-sized
v_gene: TRBV24-1
j_gene: TRBJ2-1
CDR3nt: TGTGCCACCAGTGGGACAGGGGGTACCTACAATGAGCAGTTCTTC
CDR3aa: CATSGTGGTYNEQFF

d_gene: TRBD1
abundance: large
v_gene: TRBV19
j_gene: TRBJ2-7
CDR3nt: TGTGCCAGTAGTGCAGGGACAGGGGCCTACGAGCAGTACTTC
CDR3aa: CASSAGTGAYEQYF

d_gene: TRBD2
abundance: few
v_gene: TRBV20-1
j_gene: TRBJ2-7
CDR3nt: TGCAGTGCTAGAGCTGTTAGCGGGATTTACGAGCAGTACTTC
CDR3aa: CSARAVSGIYEQYF

d_gene: NA
abundance: few
v_gene: TRBV6-6
j_gene: TRBJ2-7
CDR3nt: TGTGCCAGCAGTTACTTCGGGGTTGGGGAGCAGTACTTC
CDR3aa: CASSYFGVGEQYF

d_gene: NA
abundance: medium-sized
v_gene: TRBV13
j_gene: TRBJ2-1
CDR3nt: TGTGCCAGCAGCTTAGGGGTGACACCCCACAATGAGCAGTTCTTC
CDR3aa: CASSLGVTPHNEQFF

d_gene: TRBD1
abundance: medium-sized
v_gene: TRBV6-1
j_gene: TRBJ2-5
CDR3nt: TGTGCCACTAGACAACAGGGGGAAAGGGAGACCCAGTACTTC
CDR3aa: CATRQQGERETQYF

d_gene: NA
abundance: NA
v_gene: TRBV4-1
j_gene: TRBJ1-3
CDR3nt: TGCGCCAGCAGCCAAGGTCGGGGCGCCGGAAACACCATATATTTT
CDR3aa: CASSQGRGAGNTIYF

d_gene: TRBD2
abundance: medium-sized
v_gene: TRBV28
j_gene: TRBJ2-1
CDR3nt: TGTGCCAGCAGTTGGGAGGGCCGCCATGGAGGCGATGAGCAGTTCTTC
CDR3aa: CASSWEGRHGGDEQFF

d_gene: NA
abundance: NA
v_gene: TRBV5-1
j_gene: TRBJ1-3
CDR3nt: TGCGCCAGCAGTGAGTTTGGAAACACCATATATTTT
CDR3aa: CASSEFGNTIYF

d_gene: NA
abundance: large
v_gene: TRBV7-9
j_gene: TRBJ1-1
CDR3nt: TGTGCCAGCAGCTTAGGAGGAATTGGTCTGAACACTGAAGCTTTCTTT
CDR3aa: CASSLGGIGLNTEAFF

d_gene: NA
abundance: NA
v_gene: TRBV27
j_gene: TRBJ1-4
CDR3nt: TGTGCCAGCAGTGCAAACAGGGAAAAACTGTTTTTT
CDR3aa: CASSANREKLFF